The clone carrying this T cell receptor beta chain came up many times. The sample originates from a study of molecular identifiers for immune sequencing clone quantification. TCRdb ran MiXCR on the PCR reads and lists one entry per CDR3 protein. The table records 400,000 to 600,000 distinct CDR3 sequences, about 20% of them present only once. The source is a human donor in good health. Some libraries in this study had Jurkat cell RNA spiked in. Sample: naive CD8+ T cells from blood, with Jurkat cell RNA spiked in. Subset reported: FACS-sorted CD8+CD4-CCR7+CD45RA+ naive T cells.

CDR3 residues: CSVPLPDTQYF. The CDR3 bases are TGCAGCGTTCCACTACCAGATACGCAGTATTTT. The rearrangement joins TRBV29-1 to TRBJ2-3; D unresolved. The CDR3 extends over 11 amino acids. Looked up from germline, CDR1 is SQVTM and CDR2 is ANQGSEA. V lost 5 bases and J lost 4, with 7 bases in between.